This T cell receptor (beta chain) emerged from a study of T cell changes during pregnancy in multiple sclerosis. Sequencing was performed with immunoSEQ multiplex PCR; in TCRdb, only in-frame clones are kept and a portion is missing. The sample has some 55,000 clones, approximately 90% seen once. CDR1 LNHDA and CDR2 SQIVND come from the germline V gene (reference sequence). CDR3 size: 16 residues. The V gene lost 4 bases and the J gene lost 2 bases, with 17 bases spanning the gap. The sequence came from a human donor whose cells served as feeder cells for cultures in a pregnancy study. The sample was peripheral blood from another person, used as feeder cells. The chain combines TRBV19 with TRBJ1-2; a weak D match, TRBD1 (5 bases). The CDR3 DNA follows: TGTGCCAGTAGTAGTAGCGCGGGACGGAAGAACTATGGCTACACCTTC. The encoded protein is CASSSSAGRKNYGYTF. Filled out from reference TRBV19 and TRBJ1-2, the complete variable domain reads DGGITQSPKYLFRKEGQNVTLSCEQNLNHDAMYWYRQDPGQGLRLIYYSQIVNDFQKGDIAEGYSVSREKKESFPLTVTSAQKNPTAFYLCASSSSAGRKNYGYTFGSGTRLTVV.